This T cell receptor beta chain stems from a study of T cells in Graves' hyperthyroidism and ophthalmopathy. General observations from the study: Ophthalmopathy could be told apart from stable hyperthyroidism with a 13 V-J model.

Details on this clonotype: The target antigen is unknown.

CDR3 length: 18 residues. Trimming at V came to 4 bases and at J to 1 base, leaving 7 bases not matched to a gene. Germline CDR1 SGHTS, CDR2 YDEGEE. RNA transcripts served as the template for amplifying TCR beta CDR3 regions. Researchers ran a first-round RT-PCR on the TCR CDR3 using the HTBI primer set. TCRdb fed the multiplex PCR reads into MiXCR, producing one record per CDR3 protein. The sample yields around 690,000 distinct CDR3 sequences, about 18% seen once. Source material: blood. This TCR was recovered from a man in his fifties with Graves' hyperthyroidism. The rearrangement uses TRBV5-8 and TRBJ2-6; 11 nucleotides align to TRBD1. The DNA of the CDR3 is TGTGCCAGCAGCGCCCGGACAGGGGGCGGTTCTGGGGCCAACGTCCTGACTTTC. It codes for CASSARTGGGSGANVLTF.